This entry features one T cell receptor beta chain sequence. One end of the junction is discordant with germline, which a read error may explain. The source of the sample is a study of T cells in Graves' hyperthyroidism and ophthalmopathy. Study-wide context: The initial diagnosis was the point when peripheral blood was collected, ahead of any treatment.

Isolation of PBMCs was performed on about 10 ml fresh peripheral blood. TCR beta CDR3 regions were amplified from RNA transcripts. RT-PCR in the first round (using the HTBI primer set) targeted the TCR CDR3. TCRdb independently ran MiXCR on the multiplex PCR reads; one entry per CDR3 protein. The table records more than 350,000 distinct CDR3 sequences, 15% of them present only once. The CDR3 contains 14 residues. Sequenced sample: blood. The V and J genes are TRBV12-3 or TRBV12-4 and TRBJ2-1, with D unclear. The source is a woman aged 25 to 45 with Graves' hyperthyroidism. The CDR3, as DNA: TGTGCCAGCAGTTCCCATTCAGTTTACAATAAGCAGTTCTTC. It encodes CASSSHSVYNKQFF.